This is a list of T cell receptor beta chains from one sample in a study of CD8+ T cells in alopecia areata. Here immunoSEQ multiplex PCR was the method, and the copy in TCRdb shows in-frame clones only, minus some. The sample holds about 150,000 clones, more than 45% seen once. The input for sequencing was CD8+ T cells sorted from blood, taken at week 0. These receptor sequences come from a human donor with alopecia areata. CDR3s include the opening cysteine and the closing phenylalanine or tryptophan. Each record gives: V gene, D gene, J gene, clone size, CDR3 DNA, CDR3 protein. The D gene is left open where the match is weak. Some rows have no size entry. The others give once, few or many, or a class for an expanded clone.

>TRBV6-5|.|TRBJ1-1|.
TGTGCCAGCAGTTACTCGAGAAGGGGAAACACTGAAGCTTTCTTT
CASSYSRRGNTEAFF
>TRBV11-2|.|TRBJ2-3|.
TGTGCCAGCAGTTACGACGGCCGCACAGATACGCAGTATTTT
CASSYDGRTDTQYF
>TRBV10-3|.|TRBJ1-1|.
TGTGCCATCAGTTGGGGACGGGAGAACACTGAAGCTTTCTTT
CAISWGRENTEAFF
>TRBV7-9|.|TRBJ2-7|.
TGTGCCAGCAGCTCGGACCTCCTCGAGCAGTACTTC
CASSSDLLEQYF
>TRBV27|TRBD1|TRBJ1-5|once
TGTGCCAGCAGTCCGGGACAGGTTCAGCCCCAGCATTTT
CASSPGQVQPQHF
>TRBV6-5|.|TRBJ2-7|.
TGTGCCAGCAGTTACTCCGCCGGACAGTACACCTACGAGCAGTACTTC
CASSYSAGQYTYEQYF
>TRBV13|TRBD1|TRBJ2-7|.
TGTGCCAGCAGCTTAGGACAGGGGTTCTACGAGCAGTACTTC
CASSLGQGFYEQYF
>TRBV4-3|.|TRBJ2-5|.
TGCGCCAGCAGCCAAGGCACCCAAGAGACCCAGTACTTC
CASSQGTQETQYF
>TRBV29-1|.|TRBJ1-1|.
TGCAGCGTTTGGGCGGAGAACACTGAAGCTTTCTTT
CSVWAENTEAFF
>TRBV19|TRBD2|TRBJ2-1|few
TGTGCCAGTAGCAGGCTAGCGGGGAACAATGAGCAGTTCTTC
CASSRLAGNNEQFF
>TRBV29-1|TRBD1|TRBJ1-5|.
TGCAGCGTTAAGACAGGGTTCGATAGCAATCAGCCCCAGCATTTT
CSVKTGFDSNQPQHF
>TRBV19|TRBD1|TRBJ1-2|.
TGTGCCAGCAAACGGGACAGCCCTCTTAACTATGGCTACACCTTC
CASKRDSPLNYGYTF
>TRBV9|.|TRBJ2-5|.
TGTGCCAGCAGCGTAATGGAGGGACCGGAGACCCAGTACTTC
CASSVMEGPETQYF
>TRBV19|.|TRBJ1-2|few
TGTGCCAGTAGCACCTATGGACTCTATGGCTACACCTTC
CASSTYGLYGYTF
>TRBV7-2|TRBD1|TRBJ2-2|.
TGTGCCAGCAGCTCACAGGGGCCCGGGGAGCTGTTTTTT
CASSSQGPGELFF
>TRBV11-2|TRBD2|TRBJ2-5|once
TGTGCCAGCAGCGAAGGGACTAGCGGAAAAGAGACCCAGTACTTC
CASSEGTSGKETQYF
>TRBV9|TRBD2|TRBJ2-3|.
TGTGCCAGCCGATCGGCCGGGGCTAGCGGGAAGGATACGCAGTATTTT
CASRSAGASGKDTQYF
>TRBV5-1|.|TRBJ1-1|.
TGCGCCAGCAGCTTGACGGGTGGGGAAGCAGCTTTCTTT
CASSLTGGEAAFF
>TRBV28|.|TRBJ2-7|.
TGTGCCAGCAGTACGGCGTCCTACGAGCAGTACTTC
CASSTASYEQYF
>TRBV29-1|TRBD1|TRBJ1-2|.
TGCAGCGTTGGGAACAGGGGGGATGGCTACACCTTC
CSVGNRGDGYTF
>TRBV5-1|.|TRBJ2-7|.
TGCGCCAGCAGCGTAGACAGCTCTAGCTCCTACGAGCAGTACTTC
CASSVDSSSSYEQYF
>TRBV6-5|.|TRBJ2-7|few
TGTGCCAGCAGTTACTCGAACAGGGTGAGCTCCTACGAGCAGTACTTC
CASSYSNRVSSYEQYF
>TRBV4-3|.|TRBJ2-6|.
TGCGCCAGCAGCCAAGCTGGGGCCAACGTCCTGACTTTC
CASSQAGANVLTF
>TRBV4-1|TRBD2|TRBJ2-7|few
TGCGCCAGCAGCCAAGTTGCGGGGGGCCCCTACGAGCAGTACTTC
CASSQVAGGPYEQYF
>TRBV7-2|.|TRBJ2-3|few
TGTGCCAGCAGTTTTCGACTAGCAGATACGCAGTATTTT
CASSFRLADTQYF
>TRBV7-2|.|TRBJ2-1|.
TGTGCCAGCAGCTTGGGACCATTGGAGCAGTTCTTC
CASSLGPLEQFF
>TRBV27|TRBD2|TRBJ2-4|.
TGTGCCATCGCACCGGCGGGGGGAAACATTCAGTACTTC
CAIAPAGGNIQYF
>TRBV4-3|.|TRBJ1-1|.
TGCGCCAGCAGCCAAGTCTGGGATTGGGTGAACACTGAAGCTTTCTTT
CASSQVWDWVNTEAFF
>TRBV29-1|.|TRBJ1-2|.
TGCAGCGTTGAAGAGGGCCAGGGATATGGCTACACCTTC
CSVEEGQGYGYTF
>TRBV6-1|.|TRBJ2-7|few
TGTGCCAGCAGTGAAGGGACAGCCTACGAGCAGTACTTC
CASSEGTAYEQYF
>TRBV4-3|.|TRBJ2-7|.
TGCGCCAGCAGCCAAGATTTCGGCGTCTACGAGCAGTACTTC
CASSQDFGVYEQYF
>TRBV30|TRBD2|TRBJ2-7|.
TGTGCCTGGAGTATTCTAGCGGGGACCAACGAGCAGTACTTC
CAWSILAGTNEQYF
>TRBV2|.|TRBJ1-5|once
TGTGCCAGCAGTGAGGAGAGCAATCAGCCCCAGCATTTT
CASSEESNQPQHF
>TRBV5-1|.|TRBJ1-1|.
TGCGCCAGCCGATCTTCGAGCACTGAAGCTTTCTTT
CASRSSSTEAFF
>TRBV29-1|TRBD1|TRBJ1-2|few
TGCAGCGTTGAGGCTGGACAGGGAGTTAATGGCTACACCTTC
CSVEAGQGVNGYTF
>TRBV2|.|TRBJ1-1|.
TGTGCCAGCACACACTGGGACTCGAACACTGAAGCTTTCTTT
CASTHWDSNTEAFF
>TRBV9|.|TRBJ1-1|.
TGTGCCAGCAGCGTACAGGCTCACACTGAAGCTTTCTTT
CASSVQAHTEAFF
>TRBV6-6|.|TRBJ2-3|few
TGTGCCAGCACTACGGGGAATTACACAGATACGCAGTATTTT
CASTTGNYTDTQYF
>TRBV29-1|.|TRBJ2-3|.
TGCAGCGTTGTGGCGCAAAGTGGCACAGATACGCAGTATTTT
CSVVAQSGTDTQYF
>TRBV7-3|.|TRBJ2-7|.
TGTGCCAGCAGCTTACGCAGCGGGCGTAGCTCCTACGAGCAGTACTTC
CASSLRSGRSSYEQYF
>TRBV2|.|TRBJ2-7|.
TGTGCCAGCAGTGTTCCGGGGTACTCCTACGAGCAGTACTTC
CASSVPGYSYEQYF
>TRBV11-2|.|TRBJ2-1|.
TGTGCCAGCAGTTCTACGGACTACAATGAGCAGTTCTTC
CASSSTDYNEQFF
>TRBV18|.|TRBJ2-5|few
TGTGCCAGCTCACCACCGGGAGAAGAGACCCAGTACTTC
CASSPPGEETQYF
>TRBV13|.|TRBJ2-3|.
TGTGCCAGCAGCTTAGGCAGGGTCCCTGGCACAGATACGCAGTATTTT
CASSLGRVPGTDTQYF
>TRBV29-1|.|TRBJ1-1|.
TGCAGTGTGCTAGCCGGGGACACTGAAGCTTTCTTT
CSVLAGDTEAFF
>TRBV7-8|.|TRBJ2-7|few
TGTGCCAGCAGCCCCCTGGAAACAGGCACCTACGAGCAGTACTTC
CASSPLETGTYEQYF
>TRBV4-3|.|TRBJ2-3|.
TGCGCCAGCAGCCCGTCGGTCACAGATACGCAGTATTTT
CASSPSVTDTQYF
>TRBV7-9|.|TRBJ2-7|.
TGTGCCAGCAGCACCCCGACAGGAGGCTACGAGCAGTACTTC
CASSTPTGGYEQYF
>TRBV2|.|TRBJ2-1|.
TGTGCCAGCGGTATGGACCGGGAGCAGTTCTTC
CASGMDREQFF
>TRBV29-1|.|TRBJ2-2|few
TGCAGCGGGTTATACACCGGGGAGCTGTTTTTT
CSGLYTGELFF
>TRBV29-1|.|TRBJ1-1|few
TGCAGCGTTGAAGGCAGCGAGTGGTCGGGCACTGAAGCTTTCTTT
CSVEGSEWSGTEAFF
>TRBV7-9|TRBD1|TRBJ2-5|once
TGTGCCAGCAGCCATTGGGACAGCCAAGAGACCCAGTACTTC
CASSHWDSQETQYF
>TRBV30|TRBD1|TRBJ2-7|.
TGTGCCTGGAGCGAGGGACAGGGAGAATACGAGCAGTACTTC
CAWSEGQGEYEQYF
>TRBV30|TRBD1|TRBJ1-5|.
TGTGCCTGGAGTTACGGACAGGGCTCAGGGCAGCCCCAGCATTTT
CAWSYGQGSGQPQHF
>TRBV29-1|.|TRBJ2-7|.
TGCAGCGTGGAACTCGGACAACCCTACGAGCAGTACTTC
CSVELGQPYEQYF
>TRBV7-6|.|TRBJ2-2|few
TGTGCCAGCAGCTTAAGCGGTGGGGCCGGGGAGCTGTTTTTT
CASSLSGGAGELFF
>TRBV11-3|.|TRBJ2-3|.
TGTGCCAGCAGCCTCTTAGGGGGCACAGATACGCAGTATTTT
CASSLLGGTDTQYF
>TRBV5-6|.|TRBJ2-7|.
TGTGCCAGCAGCCACCCTATGAGCTCCTACGAGCAGTACTTC
CASSHPMSSYEQYF
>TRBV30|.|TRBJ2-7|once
TGTGCCTGGAGTTCTGACCCCATGGCCGAGCAGTACTTC
CAWSSDPMAEQYF
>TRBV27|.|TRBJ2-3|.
TGTGCCAGCAGTTTCACCCGGGGGGATACGCAGTATTTT
CASSFTRGDTQYF